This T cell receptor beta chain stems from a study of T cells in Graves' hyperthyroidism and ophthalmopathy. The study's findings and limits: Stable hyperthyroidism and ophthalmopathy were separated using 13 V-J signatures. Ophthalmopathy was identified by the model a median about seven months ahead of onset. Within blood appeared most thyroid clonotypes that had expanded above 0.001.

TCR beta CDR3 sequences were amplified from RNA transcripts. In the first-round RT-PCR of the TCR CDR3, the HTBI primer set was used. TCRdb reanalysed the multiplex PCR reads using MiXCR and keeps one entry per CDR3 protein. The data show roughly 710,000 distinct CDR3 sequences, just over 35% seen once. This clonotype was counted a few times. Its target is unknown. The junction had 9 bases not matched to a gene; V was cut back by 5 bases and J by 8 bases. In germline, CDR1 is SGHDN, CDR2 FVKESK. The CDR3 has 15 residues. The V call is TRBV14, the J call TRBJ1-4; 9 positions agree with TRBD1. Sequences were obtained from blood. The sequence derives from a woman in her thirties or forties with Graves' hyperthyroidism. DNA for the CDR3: TGTGCCAGCAGCTCACAGGGGGCGTCTCGAGAAAAACTGTTTTTT. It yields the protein CASSSQGASREKLFF.